The 5 T cell receptor beta chains listed next were all sequenced from one sample in a study of blood T cell repertoires in COVID-19. This table comes from immunoSEQ multiplex PCR, and its TCRdb copy is limited to in-frame clones, with some not included. The data contain approximately 120,000 clones, 81% of them singletons. Sequenced sample: peripheral blood. Every receptor here comes from a man under 40 with COVID-19, enrolled during active disease.

The chain couples TRBV5-4 to TRBJ2-1; TRBD2 matches 8 bases. Trimming removed 0 bases from V and 8 bases from J; junction bases left unmatched: 10. The length of the CDR3 is 16 residues. Germline CDR1 SGHNT, CDR2 YYREEE (reference sequence). CDR3 DNA: TGTGCCAGCAGCTTGGAACGGGAGGGCCGTATGGATGAGCAGTTCTTC. Translated: CASSLEREGRMDEQFF.

The chain combines TRBV2 with TRBJ2-7; a possible D gene is TRBD1 (5 bases). V lost 3 bases to trimming and J lost 5 bases, with 17 bases between them. The germline V gene has CDR1 SNHLY and CDR2 FYNNEI. CDR3 length: 15 amino acids. CDR3 sequence reads: CASSDDSLSSDEQYF. The DNA of the CDR3 is TGTGCCAGCAGTGATGACAGTCTAAGCTCGGACGAGCAGTACTTC.

The rearrangement links TRBV18 to TRBJ1-1, with D possibly TRBD1 on 6 matching bases. Germline V CDR1 and CDR2: KGHSH, LQKENI. The CDR3 spans 15 residues. The ends were cut back, 2 bases at V and 3 bases at J, with 13 bases in the middle. CDR3 region: CASSPFRGADTEAFF. CDR3 in DNA: TGTGCCAGCTCACCATTCAGGGGTGCGGACACTGAAGCTTTCTTT.

J is TRBJ2-7 and V is TRBV29-1, with TRBD1 matching 9 bases. V trimming: 8 bases; J trimming: 5 bases; junction bases outside the gene matches: 7. The CDR3 sequence is 12 residues long. The V gene's germline CDR1 is SQVTM and CDR2 ANQGSEA. This CDR3 reads CSTLGTGNEQYF. CDR3 nucleotides: TGCAGCACCCTCGGGACAGGGAACGAGCAGTACTTC.

The chain has TRBV19 and TRBJ1-1; a possible D gene is TRBD1 (5 bases). The germline V gene encodes CDR1 LNHDA and CDR2 SQIVND (reference sequence). The CDR3 runs 13 residues. V lost 2 bases to trimming and J lost 4 bases, with 8 bases between them. CDR3 protein: CASSIPGITEAFF. CDR3 nucleotides: TGTGCCAGTAGTATACCAGGGATCACTGAAGCTTTCTTT.